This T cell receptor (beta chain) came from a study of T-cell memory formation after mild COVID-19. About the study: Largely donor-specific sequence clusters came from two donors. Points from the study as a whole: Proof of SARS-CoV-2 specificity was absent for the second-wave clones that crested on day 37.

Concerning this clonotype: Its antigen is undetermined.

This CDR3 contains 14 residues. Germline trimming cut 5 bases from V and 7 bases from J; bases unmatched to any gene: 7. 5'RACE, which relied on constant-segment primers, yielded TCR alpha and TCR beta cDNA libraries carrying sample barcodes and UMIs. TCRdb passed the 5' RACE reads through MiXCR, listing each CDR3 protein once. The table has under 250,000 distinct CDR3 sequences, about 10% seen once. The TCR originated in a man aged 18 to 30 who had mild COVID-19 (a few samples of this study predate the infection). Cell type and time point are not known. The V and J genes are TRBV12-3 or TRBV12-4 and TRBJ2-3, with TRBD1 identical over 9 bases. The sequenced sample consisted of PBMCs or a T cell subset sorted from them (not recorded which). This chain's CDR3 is CASSVGQGFYTQYF. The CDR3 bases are TGTGCCAGCAGTGTGGGACAGGGATTTTATACGCAGTATTTT.